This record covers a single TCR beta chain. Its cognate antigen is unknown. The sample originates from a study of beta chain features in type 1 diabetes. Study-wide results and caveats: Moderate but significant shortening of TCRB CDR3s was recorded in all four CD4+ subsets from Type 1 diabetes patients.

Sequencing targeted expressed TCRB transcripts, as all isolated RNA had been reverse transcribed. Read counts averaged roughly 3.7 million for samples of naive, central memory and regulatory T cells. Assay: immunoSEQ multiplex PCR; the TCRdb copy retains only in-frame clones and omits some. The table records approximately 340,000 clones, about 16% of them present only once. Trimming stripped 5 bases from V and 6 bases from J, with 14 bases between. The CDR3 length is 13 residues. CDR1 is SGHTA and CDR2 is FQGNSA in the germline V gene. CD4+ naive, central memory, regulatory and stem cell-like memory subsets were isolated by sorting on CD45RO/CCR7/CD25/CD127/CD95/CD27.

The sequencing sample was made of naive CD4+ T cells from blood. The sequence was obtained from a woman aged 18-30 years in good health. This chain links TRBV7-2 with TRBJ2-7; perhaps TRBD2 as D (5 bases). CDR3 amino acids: CASSPGTSREQYF. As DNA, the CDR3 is TGTGCCAGCAGCCCGGGCACTAGTCGCGAGCAGTACTTC.